This paragraph covers one T cell receptor (beta chain) sequence. The sample belongs to a study of blood T cell repertoires in COVID-19. Study background: Researchers got acute and convalescent COVID-19 samples from the United States, Italy and Spain.

Only in-frame clones appear in the TCRdb table, and some are missing; sequencing was by immunoSEQ multiplex PCR. The table includes approximately 64,000 clones, roughly 77% detected once. Per germline, CDR1 KGHDR and CDR2 SFDVKD. The CDR3 covers 14 residues. V lost 5 bases to trimming and J lost 2 bases, with 10 bases between them. The V gene is TRBV24-1, the J gene TRBJ2-3; maybe TRBD1 (5 bases). This sequence originates from a woman in her sixties or seventies with acute or convalescent COVID-19. The sequenced sample was peripheral blood. CDR3 bases: TGTGCCACCAGTGTGGGGCAGTACACAGATACGCAGTATTTT. Translated: CATSVGQYTDTQYF.